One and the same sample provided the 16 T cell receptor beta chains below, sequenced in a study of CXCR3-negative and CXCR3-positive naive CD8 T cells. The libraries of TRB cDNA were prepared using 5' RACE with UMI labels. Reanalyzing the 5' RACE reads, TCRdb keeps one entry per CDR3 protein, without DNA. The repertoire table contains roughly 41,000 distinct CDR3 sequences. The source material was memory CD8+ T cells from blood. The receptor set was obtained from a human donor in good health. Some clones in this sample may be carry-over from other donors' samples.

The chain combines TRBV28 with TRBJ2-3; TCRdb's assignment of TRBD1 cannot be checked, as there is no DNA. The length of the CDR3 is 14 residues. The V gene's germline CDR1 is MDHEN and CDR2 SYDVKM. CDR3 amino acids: CASSTRGLTDTQYF.

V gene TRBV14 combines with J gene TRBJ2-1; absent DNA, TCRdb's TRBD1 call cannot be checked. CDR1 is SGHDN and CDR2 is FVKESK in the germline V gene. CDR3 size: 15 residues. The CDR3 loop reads CASRPQGMNDNEQFF.

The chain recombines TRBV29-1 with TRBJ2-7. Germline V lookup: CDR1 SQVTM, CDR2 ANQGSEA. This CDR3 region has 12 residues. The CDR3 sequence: CSAGTASYEQYF.

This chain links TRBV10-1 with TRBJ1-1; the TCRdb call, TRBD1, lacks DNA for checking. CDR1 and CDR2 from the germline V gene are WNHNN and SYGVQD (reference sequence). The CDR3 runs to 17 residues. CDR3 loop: CASSESDPWTRNTEAFF.

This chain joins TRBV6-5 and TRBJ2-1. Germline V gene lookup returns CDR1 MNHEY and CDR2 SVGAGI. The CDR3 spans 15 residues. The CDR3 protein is CASSYWGSSYNEQFF.

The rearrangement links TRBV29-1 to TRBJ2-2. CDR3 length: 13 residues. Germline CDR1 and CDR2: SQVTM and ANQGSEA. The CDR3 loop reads CSVDGPKTGELFF.

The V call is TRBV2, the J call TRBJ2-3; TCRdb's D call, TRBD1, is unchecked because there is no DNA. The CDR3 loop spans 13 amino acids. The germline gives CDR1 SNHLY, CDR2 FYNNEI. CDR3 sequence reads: CASSAQGRDTQYF.

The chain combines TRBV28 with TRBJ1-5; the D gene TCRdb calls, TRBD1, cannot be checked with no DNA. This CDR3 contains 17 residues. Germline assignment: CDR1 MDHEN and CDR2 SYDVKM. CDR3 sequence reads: CASSLMGAGQGYQPQHF.

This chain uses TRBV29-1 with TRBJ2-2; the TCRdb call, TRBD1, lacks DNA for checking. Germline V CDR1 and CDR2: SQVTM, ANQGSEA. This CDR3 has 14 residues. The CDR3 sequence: CSVEGRGRTGELFF.

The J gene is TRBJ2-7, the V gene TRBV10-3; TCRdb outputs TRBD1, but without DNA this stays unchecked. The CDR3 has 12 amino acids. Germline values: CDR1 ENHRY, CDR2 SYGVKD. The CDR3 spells CAISELGVEQYF.

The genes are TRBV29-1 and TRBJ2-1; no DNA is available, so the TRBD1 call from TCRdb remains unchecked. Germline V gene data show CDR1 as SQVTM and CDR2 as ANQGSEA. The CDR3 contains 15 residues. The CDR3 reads CSVSNRGPPYNEQFF.

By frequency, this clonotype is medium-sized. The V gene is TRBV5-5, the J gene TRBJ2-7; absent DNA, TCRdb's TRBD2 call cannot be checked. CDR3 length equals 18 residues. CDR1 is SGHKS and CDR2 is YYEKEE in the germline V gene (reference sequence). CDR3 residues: CASSLATSGSLIPYEQYF.

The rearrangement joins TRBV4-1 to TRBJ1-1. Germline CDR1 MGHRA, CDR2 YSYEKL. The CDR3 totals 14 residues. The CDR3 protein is CASSQDYEYTEAFF.

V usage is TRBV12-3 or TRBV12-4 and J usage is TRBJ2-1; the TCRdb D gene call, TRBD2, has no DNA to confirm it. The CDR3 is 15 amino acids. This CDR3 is CASSLYSGGANEQFF.

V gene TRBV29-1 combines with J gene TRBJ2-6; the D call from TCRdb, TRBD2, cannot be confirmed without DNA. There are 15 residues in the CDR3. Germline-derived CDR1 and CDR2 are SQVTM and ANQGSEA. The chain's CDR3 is CSVFDSDSGANVLTF. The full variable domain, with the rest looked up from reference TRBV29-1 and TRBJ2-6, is SAVISQKPSRDICQRGTSLTIQCQVDSQVTMMFWYRQQPGQSLTLIATANQGSEATYESGFVIDKFPISRPNLTFSTLTVSNMSPEDSSIYLCSVFDSDSGANVLTFGAGSRLTVL.

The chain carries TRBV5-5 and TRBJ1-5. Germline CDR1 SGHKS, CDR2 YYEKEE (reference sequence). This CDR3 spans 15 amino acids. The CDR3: CASSPTLDSNQPQHF.